This record looks at one TCR beta chain sequence and its context. The sample is drawn from a study of blood T cell repertoires in COVID-19. As for the study in general: Specimens from acute and convalescent COVID-19 originated in the United States, Italy and Spain. T cells, B-cell-depleted T cells, or PBMCs provided the cDNA or gDNA that served as material.

Per the original data handling: From reference gene primer amplification, estimates of nucleated cell counts were derived. The repertoire was sequenced with immunoSEQ multiplex PCR; TCRdb's copy has only in-frame clones and lacks some. V, J and clone size were drawn from that table, and D and trimming were deduced from the DNA. The data show 300,000 or so clones, around 90% seen once. The CDR3 covers 15 residues. V was shortened by 3 bases and J by 5 bases, with 17 bases between the two germline ends. The germline V gene encodes CDR1 SGDLS and CDR2 YYNGEE. Input material: peripheral blood. The chain employs TRBV9 and TRBJ1-2; TRBD1 is a possible D gene (5 bases). The sequence came from a man aged 50-59 years with active or convalescent COVID-19. Written as DNA, the CDR3 is TGTGCCAGCAGCGGTCAGGGCCCCAACCCTTATGGCTACACCTTC. Protein sequence: CASSGQGPNPYGYTF.